This T cell receptor (beta chain) is from a study of T-cell memory formation after mild COVID-19 (dated by TCRdb to about 2021). For the wider study: TCR sequence clusters from the two donors were found to be largely donor specific. Longitudinal TCRalpha and TCRbeta repertoire sequencing tracked T-cell clones expanding and contracting after mild COVID-19 in a couple of donors. Two young, previously healthy adult volunteers, one female and one male, were included in the cohort.

Sequencing relied on an Illumina NovaSeq 6000. cDNA libraries for TCRalpha and TCRbeta were prepared by 5'RACE using constant-segment primers, with sample barcodes and unique molecular identifiers added. Trizol reagent was used to extract RNA from every sample. Libraries were amplified in two PCR steps, with a second sample barcode and Illumina TruSeq adapters added in the second step. Sequencing of libraries was performed on an Illumina NovaSeq with 2 x 150 bp paired-end reads. The original pipeline was this. Reads were demultiplexed and collapsed into UMI-guided consensus sequences with migec v1.2.7. Using mixcr v2.1.11, the UMI consensuses were aligned to TRA and TRB V and J templates and assembled into clonotypes. Clonotypes were classified as expanded or contracted when called significant by both edgeR and NoisET, with noise models trained on biological replicates. edgeR calls used a false discovery rate-adjusted p below 0.01 and a log2 fold-change threshold of 1. As an exploratory analysis of dynamics, max-normalized trajectories of the 1000 most abundant clonotypes were examined with PCA combined with hierarchical clustering. Each responding clone was given a CD4 or CD8 phenotype based on the CD4+ and CD8+ repertoires, which had been sequenced separately. TCRdb reworked the public reads: Q25 trimming with fastp, MiXCR clone assembly, productive beta chains retained. Rows matching on CDR3 protein sequence are summarized as one entry with the most common DNA and genes. TCRdb's processing, not the study's, gives the V and J calls here. The sample table holds approximately 300,000 distinct CDR3 sequences, of which around a sixth were seen once. 22% of the sample belongs to the ten largest clones.

CDR1 and CDR2, per the germline V gene (reference sequence), are DFQATT and SNEGSKA. The CDR3 contains 15 residues, cysteine and phenylalanine counted. Solely the CDR3 DNA is kept, with 45 bases framed from the first base. V is shortened by 6 bases, J by 4 bases, and the region joining them spans 21 bases. PBMCs were isolated by Ficoll-Paque density gradient centrifugation. Summary of the overall study and its limitations: From day 15 to 85, contracting clones showed balanced CD4/CD8 phenotypes, whereas a second wave of clones that expanded from day 15 to 37 leaned towards CD4+. Contracting CD4+ clones turned up mainly in the CM and EM memory subsets, whereas EMRA was where CD8+ clones were enriched. Some responding clones were found in pre-infection memory, which suggests that pre-existing cross-reactive memory T cells took part in the SARS-CoV-2 response. Whether the second-wave clones peaking on day 37 were SARS-CoV-2 specific was not confirmed. The study included only a couple of mild cases, and larger cohorts that include severe cases with pre-infection samples were judged to be necessary.

On this clonotype itself: Its target antigen remains unknown. Per-base quality was not reported, and no clone a single base away is much larger than it.

Sequencing was carried out using PBMCs or a T cell subset sorted from them (not recorded which). Here the chain combines TRBV20-1 and TRBJ1-2; TRBD1 is possibly the D segment (5 matching bases). This receptor was identified in a man between 18 and 35 years old who had mild COVID-19 (a few samples of this study predate the infection). The sample titles of this study are shuffled in the database, so cell type and time point are left out; the donor was told from shared clones. The nucleotide sequence reads as follows: TGCAGTGCCAGAATTGAAAGGGAGGACACCTATGGCTACACCTTC. This sequence encodes CSARIEREDTYGYTF.